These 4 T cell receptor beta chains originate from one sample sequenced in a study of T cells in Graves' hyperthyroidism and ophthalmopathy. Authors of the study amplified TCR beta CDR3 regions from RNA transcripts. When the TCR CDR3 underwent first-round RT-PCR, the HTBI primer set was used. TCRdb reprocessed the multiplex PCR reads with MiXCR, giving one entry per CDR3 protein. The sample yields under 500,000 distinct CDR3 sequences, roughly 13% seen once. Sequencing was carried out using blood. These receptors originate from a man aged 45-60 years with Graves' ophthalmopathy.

CDR3 DNA: TGTGCCAGCAGTTATATCTCAGGTGAAGCTTTCTTT. Translation: CASSYISGEAFF. The chain is built from TRBV6-5 and TRBJ1-1; D remains ambiguous. With 3 bases removed from V and 7 bases from J, the gap between germline ends came to 9 bases. The CDR3 is made up of 12 amino acids. Germline CDR1 reads MNHEY; CDR2 reads SVGAGI.

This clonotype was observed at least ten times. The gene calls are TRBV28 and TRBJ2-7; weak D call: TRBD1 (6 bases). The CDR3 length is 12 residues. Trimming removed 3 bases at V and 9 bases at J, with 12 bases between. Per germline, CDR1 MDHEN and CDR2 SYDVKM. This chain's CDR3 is CASSFGRGPQYF. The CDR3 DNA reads TGTGCCAGCAGTTTCGGCAGGGGTCCGCAGTACTTC.

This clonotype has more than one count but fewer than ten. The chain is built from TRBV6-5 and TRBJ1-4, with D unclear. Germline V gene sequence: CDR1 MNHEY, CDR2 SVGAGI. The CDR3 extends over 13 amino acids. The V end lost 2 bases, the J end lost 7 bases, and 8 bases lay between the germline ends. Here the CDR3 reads CASSYVGSEKLFF. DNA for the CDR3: TGTGCCAGCAGTTACGTGGGAAGTGAAAAACTGTTTTTT.

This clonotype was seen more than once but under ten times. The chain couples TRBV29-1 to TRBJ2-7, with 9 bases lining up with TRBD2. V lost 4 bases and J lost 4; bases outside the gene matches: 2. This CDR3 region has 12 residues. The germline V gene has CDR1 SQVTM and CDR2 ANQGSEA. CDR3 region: CSVVAGGYEQYF. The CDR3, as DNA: TGCAGCGTTGTGGCGGGGGGGTACGAGCAGTACTTC.